The entry that follows covers one T cell receptor beta chain sequence. What it binds is unknown. Assay used: immunoSEQ multiplex PCR; TCRdb lists only in-frame clones, some missing. The sample gives roughly 130,000 clones, about nine tenths of which show up once; approximately 12% is in the top ten. The record originates from a study of PD-1 blockade in mismatch repair-deficient tumors. Per the germline V gene, CDR1 is SGHAT and CDR2 is FQDESV (reference sequence). This CDR3 comprises 15 residues. V shed 3 bases and J 4 bases; nucleotides not matched to a gene: 5. Mismatch repair deficiency was confirmed in all patients, by PCR or immunohistochemistry. The TCR-sequenced patients were three responders to pembrolizumab. Study-wide findings and caveats: After pembrolizumab, tumor-resident clones rose rapidly, then generally contracted before radiologic responses.

The TCR sequence derives from an adult with mismatch repair-deficient cancer. The material was peripheral blood, obtained almost 74 weeks after starting pembrolizumab. The chain uses TRBV11-1 and TRBJ2-1; the match to TRBD2 covers 8 bases. The CDR3 sequence: CASSFSGSGYNEQFF. DNA of the CDR3: TGTGCCAGCAGCTTCAGCGGGAGTGGGTACAATGAGCAGTTCTTC.